These T cell receptor beta chains were read from a single sample in a study of T cell responses to AZD1222 COVID-19 vaccine. This table comes from immunoSEQ multiplex PCR, and its TCRdb copy is limited to in-frame clones, with some not included. This sample has 80,000 to 100,000 clones, with 75% to 90% found just once. The sample was peripheral blood, taken 28 days after the second AZD1222 dose. These receptor sequences come from an adult who received the AZD1222 COVID-19 vaccine. Each CDR3 is given with its conserved first and last residue. D genes are given only for firm matches. Not every row has a clone size; where given, it reads once, few, many or a size class.

V gene	J gene	D gene	clone size	CDR3 DNA	CDR3 protein
TRBV27	TRBJ2-7	TRBD2	NA	TGTGCCAGCAGTTTATGGGGGACTAGCCCGTCCTACGAGCAGTACTTC	CASSLWGTSPSYEQYF
TRBV5-1	TRBJ1-5	NA	NA	TGCGCCAGCAGCTTGGAGGGGATCGGGCCCCAGCATTTT	CASSLEGIGPQHF
TRBV24-1	TRBJ2-1	TRBD2	NA	TGTGCCACCAGTCAGGCTAGCGGGACCTACAATGAGCAGTTCTTC	CATSQASGTYNEQFF
TRBV6-5	TRBJ1-2	NA	NA	TGTGCCAGCAGTTACTCGGGCGGGGACTATGGCTACACCTTC	CASSYSGGDYGYTF
TRBV6-2/TRBV6-3	TRBJ2-6	NA	NA	TGTGCCAGCAGTCAGAGCTCTGGGGCCAACGTCCTGACTTTC	CASSQSSGANVLTF
TRBV2	TRBJ2-5	TRBD1	NA	TGTGCCAGCAGGAGGACAGGGGCGGAGACCCAGTACTTC	CASRRTGAETQYF
TRBV2	TRBJ1-5	NA	NA	TGTGCCAGCAGCAGGGAAGGGAGTCAGCCCCAGCATTTT	CASSREGSQPQHF
TRBV12-2	TRBJ1-2	NA	NA	TGTGCAAGTCGCTTAGAGGCAGTATATGGCTACACCTTC	CASRLEAVYGYTF
TRBV24-1	TRBJ1-2	NA	NA	TGTGCCACCAGTGACCCAGGGCATGGCTACACCTTC	CATSDPGHGYTF
TRBV18	TRBJ1-2	NA	NA	TGTGCCAGCTCACCAGAGATTGTCGCCTATGGCTACACCTTC	CASSPEIVAYGYTF
TRBV18	TRBJ1-3	NA	NA	TGTGCCAGCTCACCACCCTCAGCCTCTGGAAACACCATATATTTT	CASSPPSASGNTIYF
TRBV5-4	TRBJ1-1	NA	NA	TGTGCCAGCAGCTTGGAAGGGGCAGACACTGAAGCTTTCTTT	CASSLEGADTEAFF
TRBV27	TRBJ2-1	TRBD2	NA	TGTGCCAGCAGTCCACACTCAGACAGACTAGCGGGAGACGAGCGTGAGCAGTTCTTC	CASSPHSDRLAGDEREQFF
TRBV5-8	TRBJ1-1	TRBD1	NA	TGTGCCAGCAGCCCCCGGACAGGGAACACTGAAGCTTTCTTT	CASSPRTGNTEAFF
TRBV18	TRBJ1-1	TRBD1	once	TGTGCCAGCTCACCAACGACAGGGGGTACTGAAGCTTTCTTT	CASSPTTGGTEAFF
TRBV7-2	TRBJ1-5	NA	NA	TGTGCCAGCAGCCTATTCAACGATCAGCCCCAGCATTTT	CASSLFNDQPQHF
TRBV7-9	TRBJ2-2	NA	NA	TGTGCCAGCAGCCCGGTTACGGGCGGGCCGAACACCGGGGAGCTGTTTTTT	CASSPVTGGPNTGELFF
TRBV3-1/TRBV3-2	TRBJ2-7	TRBD2	NA	TGTGCCAGCAGCCAAGACCGGGGGGACCCTGAGTACTTC	CASSQDRGDPEYF
TRBV2	TRBJ2-1	NA	NA	TGTGCCAGACGATCCGGGAGTGAGCAGTTCTTC	CARRSGSEQFF
TRBV4-2	TRBJ1-2	NA	NA	TGTGCCAGCAGCCAAGAAAGAGTTAACTATGGCTACACCTTC	CASSQERVNYGYTF
TRBV6-6	TRBJ1-1	NA	NA	TGTGCCAGTACGTTCGGCAGGAGGGACACTGAAGCTTTCTTT	CASTFGRRDTEAFF
TRBV10-1	TRBJ2-7	TRBD2	NA	TGCGCCAGCCCGCAGCTGGCAAGCGGGAGTCCTAGTTACGAGCAGTACTTC	CASPQLASGSPSYEQYF
TRBV3-1/TRBV3-2	TRBJ1-5	NA	NA	TGTGCCAGCAGCCAAGATTCCTCAACCGATCAGCCCCAGCATTTT	CASSQDSSTDQPQHF
TRBV25-1	TRBJ2-1	TRBD2	once	TGTGCCAGCAGTGAATATGGGGGGGGCTACAATGAGCAGTTCTTC	CASSEYGGGYNEQFF
TRBV19	TRBJ1-1	NA	NA	TGTGCCAGTAGTACCGCGGGGGCAGGGTACACTGAAGCTTTCTTT	CASSTAGAGYTEAFF